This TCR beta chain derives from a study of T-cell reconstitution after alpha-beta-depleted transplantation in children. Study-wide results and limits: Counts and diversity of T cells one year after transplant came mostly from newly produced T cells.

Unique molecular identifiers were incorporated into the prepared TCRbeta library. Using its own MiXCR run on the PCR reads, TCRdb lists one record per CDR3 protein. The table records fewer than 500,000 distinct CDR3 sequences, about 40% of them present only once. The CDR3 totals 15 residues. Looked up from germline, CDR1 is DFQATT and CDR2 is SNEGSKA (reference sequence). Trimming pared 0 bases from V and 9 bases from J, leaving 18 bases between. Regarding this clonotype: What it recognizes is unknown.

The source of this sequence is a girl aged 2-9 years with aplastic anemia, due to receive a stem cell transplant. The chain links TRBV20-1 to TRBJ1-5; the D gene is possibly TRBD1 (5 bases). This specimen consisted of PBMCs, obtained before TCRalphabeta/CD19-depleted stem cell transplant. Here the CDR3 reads CSARESGTGFRPQHF. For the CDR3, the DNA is TGCAGTGCTAGAGAATCGGGGACTGGGTTTCGGCCCCAGCATTTT.